Each of the 18 T cell receptor beta chains below was sequenced from the same sample in a study of blood T cell repertoires in COVID-19. This table comes from immunoSEQ multiplex PCR, and its TCRdb copy is limited to in-frame clones, with some not included. The sample carries 200,000 to 300,000 clones, 85% to 90% recorded once. Sequenced input: peripheral blood. Receptors were obtained from a woman in her fifties or sixties with COVID-19, enrolled during active disease.

The rearrangement joins TRBV7-6 to TRBJ2-2; weak D call: TRBD1 (7 bases). CDR3 length equals 17 residues. The germline V gene has CDR1 SGHVS and CDR2 FNYEAQ. V lost 5 bases to trimming and J lost 8 bases, with 24 bases between them. CDR3 sequence (DNA): TGTGCCAGCAGCCCCCGACAGGGCGGGACGCCGGGAGGGGAGCTGTTTTTT. It translates to CASSPRQGGTPGGELFF.

The rearrangement links TRBV7-9 to TRBJ2-2, with 7 bases aligning to TRBD1. Germline assignment: CDR1 SEHNR and CDR2 FQNEAQ (reference sequence). V lost 5 bases to trimming and J lost 6 bases; unmatched junction nucleotides: 6. The CDR3 is made up of 14 amino acids. The CDR3 DNA is TGTGCCAGCAGCGATGACAGGGTTGCCGGGGAGCTGTTTTTT. Protein product: CASSDDRVAGELFF. The full variable domain, its missing parts supplied by reference TRBV7-9 and TRBJ2-2, is DTGVSQNPRHKITKRGQNVTFRCDPISEHNRLYWYRQTLGQGPEFLTYFQNEAQLEKSRLLSDRFSAERPKGSFSTLEIQRTEQGDSAMYLCASSDDRVAGELFFGEGSRLTVL.

Worth noting for this clone: One junction end does not reproduce the germline sequence, and a read error may be involved. The gene calls are TRBV10-1 and TRBJ2-7; D perhaps matches TRBD2 (6 bases). The CDR3 has 13 amino acids. Germline V gene lookup returns CDR1 WNHNN and CDR2 SYGVQD (reference sequence). CDR3 DNA sequence: TGCGCCAGCAGTGATCGTTGGGAGGCAGGGCTTCTCTTC. As protein: CASSDRWEAGLLF.

The chain couples TRBV6-4 to TRBJ1-1, with D uncertain. V was trimmed by 8 bases and J by 0 bases, leaving 10 bases between them. This CDR3 region has 13 residues. Germline V lookup: CDR1 MRHNA, CDR2 SNTAGT. CDR3 in amino acids: CASATDMNTEAFF. CDR3 nucleotide sequence: TGTGCCAGCGCCACCGACATGAACACTGAAGCTTTCTTT.

This clone was seen just once. The chain employs TRBV15 and TRBJ2-7, with D possibly TRBD2 on 5 matching bases. Per germline, CDR1 LNHNV and CDR2 YYDKDF (reference sequence). The CDR3 sequence is 16 residues long. Trimming cost V 0 bases and J 6 bases, with 18 bases left between them. The CDR3 sequence is CATSRDDFRWECEQYF. The CDR3, as DNA: TGTGCCACCAGCAGAGATGACTTCCGGTGGGAGTGCGAGCAGTACTTC.

In regard to this clone: A junction end diverges from the germline sequence, so it may reflect a read error. The chain uses TRBV2 and TRBJ2-6, with 8 bases fitting TRBD1. Germline V gives CDR1 SNHLY, CDR2 FYNNEI. This CDR3 is 17 amino acids long. The CDR3 region is CASSWDRIISWANVLTF. Written as DNA, the CDR3 is TGTGCCAGCTCCTGGGACAGGATAATCTCTTGGGCCAACGTCCTGACTTTC.

The chain joins TRBV7-2 to TRBJ1-4; 7 nucleotides agree with TRBD1. V trimming: 6 bases; J trimming: 5 bases; junction bases outside the gene matches: 9. CDR3 length: 15 residues. Looked up from germline, CDR1 is SGHTA and CDR2 is FQGNSA. The CDR3: CASSPTGTENEKLFF. Written as DNA, the CDR3 is TGTGCCAGCAGTCCTACCGGGACAGAAAATGAAAAACTGTTTTTT.

This clone was counted between two and nine times. The chain links TRBV6-5 to TRBJ2-5; 7 nucleotides line up with TRBD1. V gave up 6 bases and J gave up 1 base; unmatched junction bases: 2. Germline CDR1 reads MNHEY; CDR2 reads SVGAGI. The CDR3 totals 13 residues. The CDR3 region has the DNA TGTGCCAGCAGCAGGACAGGCCAAGAGACCCAGTACTTC. Amino acid sequence: CASSRTGQETQYF.

The gene calls are TRBV7-3 and TRBJ1-1, with 7 bases that match TRBD1. The CDR3 has 14 amino acids. The trim removed 5 bases at V and 2 bases at J, leaving 5 bases unmatched. Germline V gene lookup returns CDR1 SGHTA and CDR2 FQGTGA. Here the CDR3 DNA reads TGTGCCAGCAGCCCGACAGGGTACAACACTGAAGCTTTCTTT. Translation: CASSPTGYNTEAFF. The whole variable domain, remainder taken from reference TRBV7-3 and TRBJ1-1, is GAGVSQTPSNKVTEKGKYVELRCDPISGHTALYWYRQSLGQGPEFLIYFQGTGAADDSGLPNDRFFAVRPEGSVSTLKIQRTERGDSAVYLCASSPTGYNTEAFFGQGTRLTVV.

The rearrangement links TRBV27 to TRBJ2-7; no firm D call. In germline, CDR1 is MNHEY, CDR2 SMNVEV (reference sequence). This CDR3 region has 14 residues. Between the trimmed V and J ends, which lost 5 bases and 2 bases, there was a span of 13 bases. CDR3 region: CASSTLGRAYEQYF. The CDR3, as DNA: TGTGCCAGCAGTACCCTGGGCAGAGCCTACGAGCAGTACTTC.

V usage is TRBV29-1 and J usage is TRBJ1-2; D possibly corresponds to TRBD1 (6 bases). The V end was cut by 5 bases, the J end by 2 bases, with 15 bases between. Germline-derived CDR1 and CDR2 are SQVTM and ANQGSEA. The CDR3 spans 14 residues. The CDR3 region is CSVSSTQGNYGYTF. CDR3 bases: TGCAGCGTTTCGAGTACCCAGGGGAACTATGGCTACACCTTC.

The chain is built from TRBV28 and TRBJ1-1; 9 nucleotides align to TRBD1. The CDR3 is 14 amino acids. V shed 8 bases, J shed 0 bases, and the junction held 4 bases outside the gene matches. CDR1 is MDHEN and CDR2 is SYDVKM in the germline V gene. CDR3 loop: CASRWTGVNTEAFF. The CDR3 nucleotides are TGTGCCAGCCGTTGGACAGGGGTGAACACTGAAGCTTTCTTT. The full variable domain, with the rest looked up from reference TRBV28 and TRBJ1-1, is DVKVTQSSRYLVKRTGEKVFLECVQDMDHENMFWYRQDPGLGLRLIYFSYDVKMKEKGDIPEGYSVSREKKERFSLILESASTNQTSMYLCASRWTGVNTEAFFGQGTRLTVV.

The chain joins TRBV28 to TRBJ1-5; D perhaps matches TRBD1 (5 bases). The CDR3 contains 14 residues. The germline CDR1 and CDR2 sequences are MDHEN and SYDVKM. V lost 3 bases and J 3 bases, leaving 9 bases between the germline ends. This chain's CDR3 is CASSFGGFNQPQHF. The CDR3 region has the DNA TGTGCCAGCAGTTTTGGGGGGTTCAATCAGCCCCAGCATTTT. Looking up the rest from reference TRBV28 and TRBJ1-5 gives the full variable domain: DVKVTQSSRYLVKRTGEKVFLECVQDMDHENMFWYRQDPGLGLRLIYFSYDVKMKEKGDIPEGYSVSREKKERFSLILESASTNQTSMYLCASSFGGFNQPQHFGDGTRLSIL.

The chain carries TRBV6-1 and TRBJ1-5; no firm D call. The V end was cut by 3 bases, the J end by 8 bases, with 14 bases between. Germline CDR1 and CDR2: MNHNS and SASEGT. The CDR3 is 14 residues long. For the CDR3, the DNA is TGTGCCAGCAGTGAGGGCGCGACCTGGGAGCCCCAGCATTTT. It yields the protein CASSEGATWEPQHF.

The chain joins TRBV6-5 to TRBJ2-5; 7 bases line up with TRBD1. Germline CDR1 reads MNHEY; CDR2 reads SVGAGI. The CDR3 is 16 amino acids. J lost 5 bases, V lost 2 bases, and 11 bases had no gene match. Written as DNA, the CDR3 is TGTGCCAGCAGTTACGCAGGTCAGGGGGTAAAGGAGACCCAGTACTTC. Amino acids: CASSYAGQGVKETQYF.

This clone is a singleton in its sample. J is TRBJ2-3 and V is TRBV6-4, with 8 bases lining up with TRBD1. This CDR3 has 15 amino acids. Germline V gene sequence: CDR1 MRHNA, CDR2 SNTAGT. The junction had 9 bases not matched to a gene; V was cut back by 6 bases and J by 4 bases. CDR3: CASRPGQGPADTQYF. The CDR3 DNA reads TGTGCCAGCAGGCCAGGACAGGGTCCCGCAGATACGCAGTATTTT.

This clone was detected only a few times. This rearrangement joins TRBV9 to TRBJ2-1, with D perhaps TRBD2 (5 bases). CDR1 and CDR2 (germline): SGDLS, YYNGEE. There are 16 residues in the CDR3. The ends were cut back, 2 bases at V and 0 bases at J, with 12 bases in the middle. CDR3 sequence: CASSVLQGSSYNEQFF. CDR3 sequence (DNA): TGTGCCAGCAGCGTCCTTCAAGGGAGCTCCTACAATGAGCAGTTCTTC.

The chain combines TRBV11-2 with TRBJ2-1; no clear D gene. V was trimmed by 1 base and J by 0 bases, leaving 10 bases between them. Looked up from germline, CDR1 is SGHAT and CDR2 is FQNNGV. CDR3 length equals 16 residues. The CDR3 protein is CASSLVWASSYNEQFF. CDR3 nucleotides: TGTGCCAGCAGCTTAGTTTGGGCGAGCTCCTACAATGAGCAGTTCTTC. Complete variable domain (other parts from reference TRBV11-2 and TRBJ2-1): EAGVAQSPRYKIIEKRQSVAFWCNPISGHATLYWYQQILGQGPKLLIQFQNNGVVDDSQLPKDRFSAERLKGVDSTLKIQPAKLEDSAVYLCASSLVWASSYNEQFFGPGTRLTVL.